In this sample, the clone carrying this T cell receptor (beta chain) turned up a few times. The data are from a study of blood T cells in healthy people across ages. CDR1 is MNHEY and CDR2 is SVGAGI in the germline V gene. The CDR3 has 15 residues. With 2 bases removed from V and 0 bases from J, the gap between germline ends came to 11 bases. The second PCR ran about 6 to 12 cycles with a sample-barcoded 5' primer and J-beta primers. MiXCR was run by TCRdb on the 5' RACE reads, yielding one entry per CDR3 protein. The sample has 600,000 or so distinct CDR3 sequences, 45% to 55% seen once. Sequencing used blood. The receptor's source is a man older than 75 in good health. V usage is TRBV6-5 and J usage is TRBJ2-7; TRBD2 is a possible D gene (5 bases). In nucleotides, the CDR3 is TGTGCCAGCAGTTACAAAAGACGGGACTCCTACGAGCAGTACTTC. This codes for CASSYKRRDSYEQYF.